Presented here are 13 T cell receptor beta chains from one specimen sequenced in a study of response to subunit inactivated influenza vaccine. In TCRdb, the RT-PCR reads were re-called with MiXCR into one record per CDR3 protein. Of about 830,000 distinct CDR3 sequences detected, about a fifth appear once; the ten largest clones hold approximately 10%. Source: PBMCs from blood, taken roughly 5 days after vaccination. Receptor source: a man between 50 and 59 years old who received an inactivated influenza vaccine.

In this sample, this clonotype turned up a few times. The CDR3 is CASSLGAGGSQPQHF. The CDR3 nucleotides are TGTGCCAGCAGTTTAGGGGCAGGGGGAAGTCAGCCCCAGCATTTT. The chain joins TRBV12-3 or TRBV12-4 to TRBJ1-5; 7 positions match TRBD1. V trimming: 1 base; J trimming: 6 bases; junction bases outside the gene matches: 6. The CDR3 extends over 15 amino acids.

The chain combines TRBV28 with TRBJ2-7; D gene unclear. Trimming left V 6 bases short and J 6 bases short, with 18 bases between. The CDR3 has 14 residues. Germline CDR1 is MDHEN and CDR2 is SYDVKM. The CDR3 region is CASRLAERPSEQYF. Here the CDR3 DNA reads TGTGCCAGCAGGTTGGCGGAAAGGCCCTCCGAGCAGTACTTC.

This clonotype showed up just a few times. This chain joins TRBV12-3 or TRBV12-4 and TRBJ2-3; 9 nucleotides line up with TRBD2. Germline trimming cut 6 bases from V and 2 bases from J; bases unmatched to any gene: 12. CDR3 size: 17 residues. In nucleotides, the CDR3 is TGTGCCAGCAGCCCTCTTTCTAGCGGGGAGTTCACAGATACGCAGTATTTT. This codes for CASSPLSSGEFTDTQYF.

The sample holds a few counts of this clonotype. V is TRBV7-2 and J is TRBJ2-1; 7 nucleotides match TRBD2. The V segment lost 2 bases and the J segment 10 bases; nucleotides outside the gene matches: 8. The CDR3 covers 14 residues. Germline assignment: CDR1 SGHTA and CDR2 FQGNSA. CDR3 nucleotides: TGTGCCAGCAGCTTAACCCTGGCGGGAGACGAGCAGTTCTTC. Residues: CASSLTLAGDEQFF.

This clonotype was counted at least ten times. The chain recombines TRBV20-1 with TRBJ2-5; the D gene is possibly TRBD1 (6 bases). V gave up 0 bases and J gave up 5 bases, with 19 bases separating them. Germline V gene lookup returns CDR1 DFQATT and CDR2 SNEGSKA (reference sequence). The CDR3 is made up of 16 amino acids. CDR3 coding DNA: TGCAGTGCTAGAGATAGCAGGGGATCCTTCGGGGAGACCCAGTACTTC. Translation gives CSARDSRGSFGETQYF.

Only a few counts were recorded for this clonotype. The chain recombines TRBV20-1 with TRBJ1-3; TRBD1 matches at 9 bases. Losses at the gene ends were 6 bases for V and 6 bases for J; bases not matched to a gene: 12. Germline CDR1 and CDR2: DFQATT and SNEGSKA (reference sequence). This CDR3 contains 15 residues. CDR3 nucleotides: TGCAGTGCGCAAACGGGACAGGGCTTTGAAAACACCATATATTTT. It codes for CSAQTGQGFENTIYF.

This clonotype was detected a few times. This chain joins TRBV28 and TRBJ2-7, with D perhaps matching TRBD1 (5 bases). CDR3 length: 14 amino acids. With 4 bases removed from V and 3 bases from J, the gap between germline ends came to 13 bases. Per the germline V gene, CDR1 is MDHEN and CDR2 is SYDVKM. DNA of the CDR3: TGTGCCAGCAGTTCTCGACAGATCCTCTACGAGCAGTACTTC. The encoded protein is CASSSRQILYEQYF.

This clonotype appeared many times. The chain recombines TRBV2 with TRBJ2-1; TRBD2 matches 14 bases. CDR1 and CDR2 (germline): SNHLY, FYNNEI. This CDR3 is built from 17 residues. Unmatched junction bases numbered 9, after V lost 2 bases and J lost 9 bases. CDR3 coding DNA: TGTGCCAGCAGTGAATCGGGCGGGACTAGCGGGGGAATTGAGCAGTTCTTC. Amino acids: CASSESGGTSGGIEQFF.

The chain recombines TRBV4-3 with TRBJ2-1; no definite D call. Between the trimmed V and J ends, which lost 0 bases and 7 bases, there was a span of 19 bases. The CDR3 extends over 17 amino acids. CDR1 and CDR2 (germline): LGHNA, YSLEER. The CDR3 nucleotides read TGCGCCAGCAGCCAAGATCCGGCCGGGTTTATGGGGAATGAGCAGTTCTTC. It is translated as CASSQDPAGFMGNEQFF.

V and J are TRBV29-1 and TRBJ2-3, with unresolved D. The V gene's germline CDR1 is SQVTM and CDR2 ANQGSEA. The CDR3 sequence is 12 residues long. V lost 6 bases and J 6 bases, leaving 13 bases between the germline ends. The DNA of the CDR3 is TGCAGCGTACAGACATCCCTTGATACGCAGTATTTT. Translation gives CSVQTSLDTQYF.

The chain employs TRBV28 and TRBJ1-2; D is undetermined. Trimming shortened V by 3 bases and J by 4 bases, and 9 bases separated the two germline ends. This CDR3 region has 13 residues. Germline V gene lookup returns CDR1 MDHEN and CDR2 SYDVKM. The CDR3 bases are TGTGCCAGCAGTTTCTCCATCCCCTATGGCTACACCTTC. This codes for CASSFSIPYGYTF.

This chain links TRBV7-9 with TRBJ2-2, with TRBD2 matching 9 bases. Per germline, CDR1 SEHNR and CDR2 FQNEAQ (reference sequence). CDR3 length: 14 residues. V was clipped by 7 bases and J by 7 bases; unmatched bases: 7. CDR3 amino acids: CASTPGLASGELFF. The CDR3 region has the DNA TGTGCCAGCACCCCCGGACTAGCGAGCGGGGAGCTGTTTTTT.

The V gene is TRBV12-3 or TRBV12-4, the J gene TRBJ1-1, with 8 bases lining up with TRBD1. J was trimmed by 11 bases and V by 1 base; bases with no gene match: 6. This CDR3 has 13 amino acids. Here the CDR3 DNA reads TGTGCCAGCAGTTTAGGCCAGGGGGCGCGGGCTTTCTTT. Its translation is CASSLGQGARAFF.